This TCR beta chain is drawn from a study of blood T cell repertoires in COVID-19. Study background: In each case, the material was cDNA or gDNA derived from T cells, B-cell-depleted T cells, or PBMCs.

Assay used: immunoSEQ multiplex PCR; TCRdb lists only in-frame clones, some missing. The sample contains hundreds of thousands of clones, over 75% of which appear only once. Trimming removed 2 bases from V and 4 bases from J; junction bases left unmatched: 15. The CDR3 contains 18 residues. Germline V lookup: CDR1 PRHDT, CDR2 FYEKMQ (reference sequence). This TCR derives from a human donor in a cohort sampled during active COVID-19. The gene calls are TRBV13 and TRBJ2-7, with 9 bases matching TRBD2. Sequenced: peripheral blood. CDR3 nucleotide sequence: TGTGCCAGCAGCTTAAAGAAGCGGATAGCGGGAGTTCAGTACGAGCAGTACTTC. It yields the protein CASSLKKRIAGVQYEQYF. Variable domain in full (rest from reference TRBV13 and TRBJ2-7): AAGVIQSPRHLIKEKRETATLKCYPIPRHDTVYWYQQGPGQDPQFLISFYEKMQSDKGSIPDRFSAQQFSDYHSELNMSSLELGDSALYFCASSLKKRIAGVQYEQYFGPGTRLTVT.